This paragraph reports one T cell receptor (beta chain). This clonotype was seen many times. It lacks a known antigen. Base qualities are not provided; no much larger clone lies one nucleotide away. Moderately to severely active disease, a Clinical Activity Score of at least 3, a NOSPECS grade of at least 4, and a duration under 3 months were present in ophthalmopathy patients. Exclusion was applied to patients with uncontrolled infections, other autoimmune diseases, pregnancy or lactation. Diagnoses relied on clinical symptoms, serum thyroxine and TRAb, thyroid ultrasound and orbital computed tomography. PBMCs were isolated from 7.5 to 10 ml of fresh peripheral blood by Ficoll-Paque density gradient centrifugation. Total RNA was extracted with Trizol reagent, and quality was checked on an Agilent 2100 Bioanalyzer. The sample comes from a study of T cells in Graves' hyperthyroidism and ophthalmopathy (dated by TCRdb to between 2018 and 2020). About the investigation overall: Peripheral blood was sampled at the time of initial diagnosis, prior to any treatment. To identify TCR V-J signatures that set the groups apart, the researchers used a discovery cohort of about a hundred patients, made up of under 45 with Graves' ophthalmopathy and about 60 with stable Graves' hyperthyroidism. Prospective prediction of ophthalmopathy was tested in an independent validation cohort consisting of 18 hyperthyroidism patients and around 16 patients who later progressed to ophthalmopathy. For training and testing, the 100 or so patients in the discovery cohort were randomly divided in a 7:3 ratio. The study also compared thyroid tissue and blood T-cell repertoires from 6 or 7 Graves' hyperthyroidism patients. Following sampling, methimazole starting at 30 mg daily was given to hyperthyroidism patients, and high-dose intravenous methylprednisolone was given to ophthalmopathy patients. According to the paper, TCR Vbeta CDR3 sequencing was carried out on around 140 peripheral blood samples, which came from 40 to 45 ophthalmopathy, around 74 hyperthyroidism and about 17 progressor patients.

Findings and caveats that apply to the study as a whole: No statistical method was used to set the sample size in advance, and investigators knew the group allocation. In validation, progression to ophthalmopathy was predicted by the model with roughly 71% sensitivity and around 76% specificity, a median of roughly 6 months before onset. A model built on a 13 V-J signature distinguished ophthalmopathy from stable hyperthyroidism, reaching roughly 88% sensitivity and under 84% specificity in cross-validation and 80%/75% in testing. Most expanded thyroid clonotypes (frequency above 0.001) were also detected in blood, a finding suggesting that blood repertoires may reflect thyroid immune responses.

Amplification of TCR beta CDR3 regions was carried out from RNA transcripts. The TCR CDR3 was subjected to a first round of RT-PCR using the HTBI primer set and the Qiagen OneStep RT-PCR kit. The libraries were constructed in a second round of multiplex PCR and then size-selected and purified. Sequencing of the libraries was done on an Illumina HiSeq2000 using paired-end 100 bp reads. As for how the authors treated the data: SOAPnuke was used to process the raw data, throwing out any read that contained adapters or uncalled bases, had a mean Phred below 15, or lacked an exact constant-primer or identifier match. High-quality paired reads were merged using COPE v1.2.5, and each unique nucleotide sequence was defined as a clonotype. Clonotypes were aligned to IMGT TRBV, TRBD and TRBJ reference segments using MiTCR v1.1. Analysis was restricted to V-J combinations with a frequency above 0.0001, which covered 98% to 99.2% of repertoires. A TCS score was defined as the ratio between F50 (clonal expansion) and ExV (chaos), using BLOSUM62-based TCRdist between CDR3 peptides within each V-J. Welch's t-statistics and random forest reduced 500 to 650 V-J features to 13, which were used in a naive Bayes classifier (R e1071). The public reads were reanalyzed by TCRdb: fastp trimming at Q25, MiXCR alignment, in-frame beta chains only. Here each entry gathers all rows of one CDR3 protein and keeps the most common genes and DNA. These V and J calls derive from TCRdb rather than the authors' analysis. The sample table contains about 260,000 distinct CDR3 sequences; only one count was recorded for roughly 15% of them. The top ten clones comprise less than 35% of the sample.

The sequenced material came from blood. The sequence was collected from a woman aged 18-35 years with Graves' ophthalmopathy.

For the CDR3, the sequence is CASSLASGGAYNEQFF. The DNA sequence reads TGTGCCAGCAGCTTAGCTAGCGGGGGGGCCTACAATGAGCAGTTCTTC. The rearrangement joined TRBV7-2 to TRBJ2-1, with TRBD2 identical over 11 junction bases. V is pruned by 0 bases and J by 2 bases, leaving 0 bases of the junction without a gene match. The CDR3 runs 16 residues from the cysteine to the phenylalanine. Only the CDR3 portion is preserved as DNA: 48 bases, with reading frame beginning at the first base. The CDR1 and CDR2 encoded by the germline V gene are SGHTA and FQGNSA.